Sequencing of this T cell receptor beta chain was carried out in a study of early T cells in non-severe SARS-CoV-2 infection. About the study: Bulk RNA from unsorted whole blood was sequenced; chains were unpaired.

Germline-derived CDR1 and CDR2 are LNHDA and SQIVND (reference sequence). The CDR3 is 14 amino acids. V was trimmed by 3 bases and J by 7 bases, leaving 13 bases between them. Whole-study findings and limits: Private and CD4 specificities were missed by VDJdb matching, skewed to anti-spike CD8.

This clonotype was observed many times. Its antigen is still unknown. Individual cDNA molecules were tagged with unique molecular identifiers. Via MiXCR, TCRdb re-called the 5' RACE reads, giving one row per CDR3 protein. The sample has over 45,000 distinct CDR3 sequences; over 13% are singletons. This specimen was whole blood, taken at baseline. The clonotype comes from an adult who was a healthcare worker with PCR-confirmed SARS-CoV-2 infection or an uninfected control (not recorded which). The genes are TRBV19 and TRBJ2-1, with D uncertain. CDR3: CASSIFMRPNEQFF. The DNA of the CDR3 is TGTGCCAGTAGTATTTTCATGCGCCCGAATGAGCAGTTCTTC.